A selection of T cell receptor beta chains follows, all from one sample in a study of CD8 T cells in ankylosing spondylitis. Each CDR3 protein is one row after TCRdb ran MiXCR on the 5' RACE reads. The profile covers about 160,000 distinct CDR3 sequences, with around 17% appearing a single time and over 7.5% taken by the ten largest. The sample taken for sequencing was blood, either unsorted or a sorted T cell fraction (not recorded which). The receptors stem from a male donor with ankylosing spondylitis or in good health (not recorded which). CDR3s include the opening cysteine and the closing phenylalanine or tryptophan. D genes are given only for firm matches. The size field is filled for only some rows; it gives once, few, many or a size class.

V gene	J gene	D gene	clone size	CDR3 protein	CDR3 DNA
TRBV10-2	TRBJ2-3	TRBD2	many	CASATSGSQDTQYF	TGCGCCAGTGCGACTAGCGGGAGCCAAGATACGCAGTATTTT
TRBV7-9	TRBJ1-1	.	few	CASSQAIRGHYTEAFF	TGTGCCAGCAGCCAGGCGATACGGGGGCATTACACTGAAGCTTTCTTT
TRBV20-1	TRBJ2-7	TRBD2	many	CSASPGTRKRGEQYF	TGCAGTGCCTCCCCCGGGACTAGAAAGCGTGGCGAGCAGTACTTC
TRBV20-1	TRBJ2-3	.	.	CSARDPQQDTQYF	TGCAGTGCTAGAGATCCCCAGCAAGATACGCAGTATTTT
TRBV29-1	TRBJ2-3	.	many	CSVEGGLGTPGIYTQYF	TGCAGCGTTGAAGGGGGTTTGGGGACCCCAGGGATATATACGCAGTATTTT
TRBV12-3/TRBV12-4	TRBJ2-3	TRBD2	.	CASSLNLGRDTQYF	TGTGCCAGCAGTCTAAATCTAGGGAGGGACACGCAGTATTTT
TRBV9	TRBJ2-2	.	many	CASSVLPTGELFF	TGTGCCAGCAGCGTCCTACCCACCGGGGAGCTGTTTTTT
TRBV11-2	TRBJ2-7	.	once	CASSFRTGSSYEQYF	TGTGCCAGCAGCTTCCGGACGGGCAGCTCCTACGAGCAGTACTTC
TRBV18	TRBJ2-7	.	few	CASSPNGNEQYF	TGTGCCAGCTCCCCTAATGGGAACGAGCAGTACTTC
TRBV5-1	TRBJ1-1	TRBD1	many	CASSFGQGANTEAFF	TGCGCCAGCAGCTTTGGACAGGGAGCGAACACTGAAGCTTTCTTT
TRBV6-7	TRBJ1-5	.	many	CASSYPDRTDSNQPQHF	TGTGCCAGCAGTTACCCCGACAGGACCGATAGCAATCAGCCCCAGCATTTT
TRBV6-1	TRBJ2-7	TRBD1	few	CASSTGGSYEQYF	TGTGCCAGCAGTACAGGGGGCTCCTACGAGCAGTACTTC
TRBV5-1	TRBJ2-2	.	many	CASSLDRNGELFF	TGCGCCAGCAGCTTGGATAGAAACGGGGAGCTGTTTTTT
TRBV2	TRBJ2-2	TRBD2	.	CASALKSGTAGELFF	TGTGCCAGCGCCCTCAAGAGCGGGACTGCCGGGGAGCTGTTTTTT
TRBV30	TRBJ1-1	.	few	CAWMPVGTEAFF	TGTGCCTGGATGCCGGTTGGCACTGAAGCTTTCTTT
TRBV29-1	TRBJ2-1	TRBD2	few	CSVEPGLAGPPRQFF	TGCAGCGTCGAACCGGGACTAGCGGGACCCCCCCGGCAGTTCTTC
TRBV28	TRBJ1-2	.	few	CASSFLAAGSYGYTF	TGTGCCAGCAGTTTTCTCGCGGCTGGGAGCTATGGCTACACCTTC
TRBV6-5	TRBJ1-5	.	many	CASSSWGRGGFGQPQHF	TGTGCCAGCAGTTCCTGGGGGCGAGGGGGGTTTGGTCAGCCCCAGCATTTT
TRBV27	TRBJ2-3	.	.	CASSITPPTFLSTDTQYF	TGTGCCAGCAGTATTACACCCCCAACTTTCCTGAGCACAGATACGCAGTATTTT
TRBV24-1	TRBJ2-7	TRBD1	many	CATSDPRQGSYEQYF	TGTGCCACCAGTGATCCCCGACAGGGCTCCTACGAGCAGTACTTC
TRBV5-1	TRBJ2-1	.	many	CASSLALGVGNEQFF	TGCGCCAGCAGCTTGGCCCTGGGGGTGGGGAATGAGCAGTTCTTC
TRBV5-1	TRBJ1-2	.	.	CASSLYSRPNYGYTF	TGCGCCAGCAGCCTGTACAGTCGACCTAACTATGGCTACACCTTC
TRBV3-1	TRBJ2-2	.	many	CASSQDSSRPGELFF	TGTGCCAGCAGCCAAGATAGTTCGAGACCAGGGGAGCTGTTTTTT
TRBV3-1	TRBJ1-4	.	few	CASSQPQDTANEKLFF	TGTGCCAGCAGCCAACCCCAGGATACTGCGAATGAAAAACTGTTTTTT
TRBV5-1	TRBJ1-1	.	many	CASRDQGNTEAFF	TGCGCCAGCAGGGATCAGGGAAACACTGAAGCTTTCTTT
TRBV9	TRBJ2-1	.	.	CASSSEGVGSDEQFF	TGTGCCAGCAGCTCAGAGGGGGTAGGTTCGGATGAGCAGTTCTTC
TRBV29-1	TRBJ2-3	.	many	CSVGLGASTDTQYF	TGCAGCGTAGGGCTGGGAGCTAGCACAGATACGCAGTATTTT
TRBV19	TRBJ2-1	.	few	CASSIGLAREQFF	TGTGCCAGTAGTATAGGCCTAGCCCGCGAGCAGTTCTTC
TRBV12-3/TRBV12-4	TRBJ2-2	.	many	CASSLGRRGLVGTGELFF	TGTGCCAGCAGTTTAGGCCGCCGGGGGCTGGTCGGCACCGGGGAGCTGTTTTTT
TRBV5-1	TRBJ1-5	.	many	CASSPGPGRSSNQPQHF	TGCGCCAGCAGCCCGGGCCCGGGACGGAGTAGCAATCAGCCCCAGCATTTT
TRBV29-1	TRBJ1-1	.	many	CSVEERRGNTEAFF	TGCAGCGTTGAAGAACGCAGGGGGAACACTGAAGCTTTCTTT
TRBV7-2	TRBJ1-5	.	.	CASSFGDQPQHF	TGTGCCAGCAGCTTCGGCGATCAGCCCCAGCATTTT
TRBV30	TRBJ1-5	TRBD1	few	CAWSEGAQPQHF	TGTGCCTGGAGTGAGGGGGCTCAGCCCCAGCATTTT
TRBV12-3/TRBV12-4	TRBJ2-3	.	many	CASSSSGGTQYF	TGTGCCAGCAGTTCCTCGGGCGGTACGCAGTATTTT
TRBV18	TRBJ1-2	TRBD1	.	CASSRPQGAGYTF	TGTGCCAGCTCACGGCCACAGGGGGCTGGCTACACCTTC
TRBV19	TRBJ1-2	.	few	CASSILLPGQDSGYTF	TGTGCCAGTAGTATCCTCCTTCCGGGACAAGATTCTGGCTACACCTTC
TRBV20-1	TRBJ2-5	TRBD2	few	CSAARGLAGETQYF	TGCAGTGCTGCCAGGGGACTAGCGGGAGAGACCCAGTACTTC
TRBV29-1	TRBJ2-2	.	.	CSTRRENTGELFF	TGCAGCACAAGGCGGGAGAACACCGGGGAGCTGTTTTTT
TRBV5-1	TRBJ2-1	.	many	CASSLVSSSYNEQFF	TGCGCCAGCAGCTTGGTCAGCAGCTCCTACAATGAGCAGTTCTTC
TRBV28	TRBJ2-5	TRBD1	few	CASTPLPGTAIETQYF	TGTGCCAGCACTCCCTTGCCCGGGACAGCCATCGAGACCCAGTACTTC
TRBV12-3/TRBV12-4	TRBJ1-1	.	.	CASSLAGLNTEAFF	TGTGCCAGCAGTTTAGCGGGCCTGAACACTGAAGCTTTCTTT
TRBV20-1	TRBJ2-1	TRBD2	.	CSARAPGLAGNNYNEQFF	TGCAGTGCTAGAGCTCCGGGCCTAGCGGGAAACAACTACAATGAGCAGTTCTTC
TRBV5-4	TRBJ2-3	.	.	CASREGQLTDTQYF	TGTGCCAGCAGGGAAGGACAGTTGACAGATACGCAGTATTTT
TRBV28	TRBJ1-2	.	.	CASTTQTGYYGYTF	TGTGCCAGCACCACTCAAACAGGTTACTATGGCTACACCTTC
TRBV20-1	TRBJ1-6	.	many	CSAQWATGNRSPLHF	TGCAGTGCCCAGTGGGCCACAGGGAACAGATCACCCCTCCACTTT
TRBV6-2/TRBV6-3	TRBJ1-5	TRBD1	.	CASSYNRGVSNQPQHF	TGTGCCAGCAGTTACAACAGGGGAGTGAGCAATCAGCCCCAGCATTTT
TRBV20-1	TRBJ2-1	TRBD2	many	CSATLMGLAVYNEQFF	TGCAGTGCTACTTTAATGGGACTAGCGGTCTACAATGAGCAGTTCTTC
TRBV7-9	TRBJ1-2	TRBD1	.	CASSYRGTYGYTF	TGTGCCAGCAGTTACAGGGGGACCTATGGCTACACCTTC
TRBV29-1	TRBJ2-7	TRBD1	once	CSVTWTGGYEQYF	TGCAGCGTCACTTGGACAGGGGGTTACGAGCAGTACTTC
TRBV10-3	TRBJ2-3	.	.	CAISGLAYTQYF	TGTGCCATCAGCGGATTGGCGTATACGCAGTATTTT
TRBV29-1	TRBJ1-1	.	many	CSVEGQTNTEAFF	TGCAGCGTTGAAGGGCAGACGAACACTGAAGCTTTCTTT
TRBV29-1	TRBJ2-2	.	few	CSVDSGRDSITGELFF	TGCAGCGTTGACTCTGGGCGGGACTCTATTACCGGGGAGCTGTTTTTT